These 17 T cell receptor beta chains came from one sample sequenced in a study of vaccination effects on CD4 cells after COVID-19. The table came from immunoSEQ multiplex PCR; TCRdb's copy has only in-frame clones and leaves some out. The sample has 25,000 to 30,000 clones; 73% are singletons. These receptors are not linked to any known antigen. Antigen-specific CD4+ T cell clonotypes were called by their expansion after viral peptide-pool culture in ViraFEST. Investigators separated out CD4+ T cells once around eleven days of culture had passed. Each participant received a vaccine that was either BNT162b2 or mRNA-1273, given as two doses. Specimen: CD4+ T cells from PBMCs cultured with HCoV-NL63 spike peptides, collected after COVID-19 vaccination. These receptors originate from a human donor who received a COVID-19 vaccine.

V gene TRBV6-5 combines with J gene TRBJ1-1; TRBD1 agrees at 7 bases. Germline V CDR1 and CDR2: MNHEY, SVGAGI. The CDR3 has 14 residues. V dropped 5 bases and J dropped 11; count of bases not matched to a gene: 14. CDR3 nucleotides: TGTGCCAGCAGTACTGACAGGGCAAGGAGGCGGGCTTTCTTT. Amino acid sequence: CASSTDRARRRAFF.

The chain employs TRBV29-1 and TRBJ1-5, with 7 bases lining up with TRBD1. CDR1 is SQVTM, CDR2 ANQGSEA, per germline. The CDR3 covers 14 residues. The V gene end was trimmed by 4 bases and the J gene end by 0 bases; junction bases not matched to a gene: 3. CDR3 sequence reads: CSVGTGASNQPQHF. The CDR3, as DNA: TGCAGCGTTGGGACAGGAGCTAGCAATCAGCCCCAGCATTTT. Looking up the rest from reference TRBV29-1 and TRBJ1-5 gives the full variable domain: SAVISQKPSRDICQRGTSLTIQCQVDSQVTMMFWYRQQPGQSLTLIATANQGSEATYESGFVIDKFPISRPNLTFSTLTVSNMSPEDSSIYLCSVGTGASNQPQHFGDGTRLSIL.

Of note for this clone: The junction differs from germline at one of its ends, possibly a read error. The V gene is TRBV3-1 (or the pseudogene TRBV3-2), the J gene TRBJ1-2; D possibly corresponds to TRBD1 (5 bases). Germline CDR1 reads LGHDT; CDR2 reads YNNKEL (reference sequence). The CDR3 totals 11 residues. The CDR3, as DNA: TGTGCCAGCAGCCGAGGGACTGGCCTAGCCTTC. It translates to CASSRGTGLAF.

The chain joins TRBV3-1 (or the pseudogene TRBV3-2) to TRBJ2-7; 7 positions match TRBD1. The CDR3 loop spans 15 amino acids. Germline values: CDR1 LGHDT, CDR2 YNNKEL (reference sequence). V was clipped by 4 bases and J by 2 bases; unmatched bases: 8. The CDR3 here is CASSPSTGIAYEQYF. DNA for the CDR3: TGTGCCAGCAGCCCCTCGACAGGGATCGCCTACGAGCAGTACTTC.

The chain combines TRBV11-2 with TRBJ2-2; 14 nucleotides align to TRBD2. V was clipped by 1 base and J by 5 bases; unmatched bases: 6. The CDR3 has 18 amino acids. CDR1 is SGHAT and CDR2 is FQNNGV in the germline V gene. CDR3 nucleotides: TGTGCCAGCAGCTTAGCCCGACTAGCGGGGGGGCGAACCGGGGAGCTGTTTTTT. Translated, it gives CASSLARLAGGRTGELFF.

The gene calls are TRBV10-3 and TRBJ1-1, with D uncertain. The germline V and J ends were trimmed by 3 bases and 5 bases, with 10 bases remaining between them. CDR3 length: 13 residues. Germline V CDR1 and CDR2: ENHRY, SYGVKD. The CDR3 loop is CAISEEQRTEAFF. CDR3 coding DNA: TGTGCCATCAGTGAAGAACAGAGGACTGAAGCTTTCTTT.

In this sample, this clone is medium-sized. This chain joins TRBV6-6 and TRBJ1-1; D is unclear. The length of the CDR3 is 13 residues. V lost 2 bases, J lost 4 bases, and 8 bases lay in between. Per germline, CDR1 MNHNY and CDR2 SVGAGI (reference sequence). The CDR3: CASSYPAGTEAFF. CDR3 DNA: TGTGCCAGCAGTTACCCCGCAGGCACTGAAGCTTTCTTT.

This chain uses TRBV24-1 with TRBJ2-1; tentatively, D is TRBD1 (6 bases). Trimming removed 5 bases at V and 3 bases at J, with 19 bases between. The CDR3 sequence is 17 residues long. Germline loops: CDR1 KGHDR, CDR2 SFDVKD. The CDR3: CATSATGHPSSYNEQFF. The DNA of the CDR3 is TGTGCCACCAGTGCGACAGGACACCCCTCAAGCTACAATGAGCAGTTCTTC.

J is TRBJ1-1 and V is TRBV2; D unresolved. In germline, CDR1 is SNHLY, CDR2 FYNNEI. The CDR3 is 18 amino acids. Between the trimmed V and J ends, which lost 4 bases and 0 bases, there was a span of 21 bases. CDR3 loop: CASSGPGPATLMNTEAFF. The CDR3 nucleotides read TGTGCCAGCAGTGGCCCCGGGCCAGCTACTCTTATGAACACTGAAGCTTTCTTT. Full variable domain (outside the CDR3, taken from reference TRBV2 and TRBJ1-1): EPEVTQTPSHQVTQMGQEVILRCVPISNHLYFYWYRQILGQKVEFLVSFYNNEISEKSEIFDDQFSVERPDGSNFTLKIRSTKLEDSAMYFCASSGPGPATLMNTEAFFGQGTRLTVV.

The chain recombines TRBV19 with TRBJ2-7, with 14 bases identical to TRBD2. The CDR3 is 15 amino acids. Germline-derived CDR1 and CDR2 are LNHDA and SQIVND (reference sequence). The V gene end was trimmed by 5 bases and the J gene end by 6 bases; junction bases not matched to a gene: 6. The CDR3 DNA reads as TGTGCCAGTAGTCCGACTAGCGGGGGGGCTGGCGAGCAGTACTTC. Its translation: CASSPTSGGAGEQYF.

The rearrangement uses TRBV4-1 and TRBJ2-2, with 7 bases that match TRBD1. Germline trimming cut 4 bases from V and 2 bases from J; bases unmatched to any gene: 4. The germline V gene has CDR1 MGHRA and CDR2 YSYEKL. The CDR3 covers 15 residues. The chain's CDR3 is CASSPGTANTGELFF. The CDR3 DNA reads TGCGCCAGCAGCCCGGGGACAGCAAACACCGGGGAGCTGTTTTTT.

This clone appeared a few times. Written as DNA, the CDR3 is TGTGCCAGCAGTTACTCGGCGGGGCAGGCTGGAAACACCATATATTTT. It translates to CASSYSAGQAGNTIYF. This chain uses TRBV6-5 with TRBJ1-3; TRBD1 might be the D (5 bases). Trimming shortened V by 0 bases and J by 2 bases, and 11 bases separated the two germline ends. CDR3 length equals 16 residues. Germline V gives CDR1 MNHEY, CDR2 SVGAGI.

CDR3 DNA: TGTGCCAGCAGCCCAGGGGCGTCTAGCGGGAGGTTGGAGACCCAGTACTTC. It translates to CASSPGASSGRLETQYF. The chain employs TRBV9 and TRBJ2-5, with 11 bases fitting TRBD2. With 4 bases clipped from V and 5 bases from J, the junction kept 13 bases outside the gene matches. CDR1 and CDR2 from the germline V gene are SGDLS and YYNGEE. CDR3 length equals 17 residues.

This clone has just a few counts. This sequence joins TRBV7-2 and TRBJ2-7, with 10 bases that match TRBD2. From germline, CDR1 is SGHTA and CDR2 FQGNSA. Unmatched junction bases numbered 9, after V lost 5 bases and J lost 5 bases. This CDR3 has 15 residues. CDR3 sequence: CASSAMTSGLNEQYF. In nucleotides, the CDR3 is TGTGCCAGCAGCGCCATGACTAGCGGGCTGAACGAGCAGTACTTC.

V gene TRBV18 combines with J gene TRBJ2-7; 11 bases match TRBD1. Germline V gives CDR1 KGHSH, CDR2 LQKENI. V dropped 6 bases and J dropped 9; count of bases not matched to a gene: 16. The CDR3 covers 16 residues. The CDR3 loop is CASSPQETSGQGGQYF. The CDR3 region has the DNA TGTGCCAGCTCTCCGCAGGAGACCTCGGGACAGGGGGGGCAGTACTTC.

This clone was seen a few times. The chain joins TRBV18 to TRBJ2-5; 8 nucleotides align to TRBD1. Germline CDR1 is KGHSH and CDR2 is LQKENI. The CDR3 is 17 residues long. V was pared by 3 bases and J by 1 base, with 10 bases of the junction left unmatched. The CDR3 spells CASSPPGGRGPQETQYF. The CDR3 DNA is TGTGCCAGCTCACCCCCTGGGGGCAGGGGGCCCCAAGAGACCCAGTACTTC.

V is TRBV5-1 and J is TRBJ1-1; 8 nucleotides agree with TRBD1. The CDR3 totals 18 residues. CDR1 is SGHRS and CDR2 is YFSETQ in the germline V gene. The ends lost 5 bases at V and 0 bases at J; junction bases unmatched: 15. The CDR3 is CASRPGQGRGYMNTEAFF. The CDR3 DNA follows: TGCGCCAGCAGGCCAGGACAGGGCAGGGGCTATATGAACACTGAAGCTTTCTTT.